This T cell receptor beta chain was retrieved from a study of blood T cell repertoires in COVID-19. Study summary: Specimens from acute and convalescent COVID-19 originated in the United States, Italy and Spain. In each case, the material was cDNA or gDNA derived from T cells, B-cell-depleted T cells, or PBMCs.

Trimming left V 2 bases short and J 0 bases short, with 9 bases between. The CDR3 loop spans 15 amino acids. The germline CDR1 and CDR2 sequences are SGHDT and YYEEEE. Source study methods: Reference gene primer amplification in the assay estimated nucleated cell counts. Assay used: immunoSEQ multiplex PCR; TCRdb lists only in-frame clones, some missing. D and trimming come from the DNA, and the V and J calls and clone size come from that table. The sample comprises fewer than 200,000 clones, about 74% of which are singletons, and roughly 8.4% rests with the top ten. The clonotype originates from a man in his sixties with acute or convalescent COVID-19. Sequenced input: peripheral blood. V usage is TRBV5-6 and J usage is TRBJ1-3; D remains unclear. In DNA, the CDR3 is TGTGCCAGCAGCTTATGGAGATACTCTGGAAACACCATATATTTT. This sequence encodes CASSLWRYSGNTIYF.